This TCR beta chain derives from a study of blood T cell repertoires in COVID-19. The overall study: There were acute and convalescent COVID-19 samples, and they came from the United States, Italy and Spain. The analysed material was cDNA or gDNA that came from T cells, B-cell-depleted T cells, or PBMCs.

The CDR3 sequence is 18 residues long. Losses at the gene ends were 4 bases for V and 7 bases for J; bases not matched to a gene: 11. The germline CDR1 and CDR2 sequences are MGHDK and SYGVNS. Methods used by the authors: Scientists estimated how many nucleated cells there were by amplifying reference gene primers. The data were produced by immunoSEQ multiplex PCR, yet TCRdb's version contains in-frame clones alone and is incomplete. The V and J calls and clone size are taken from that table; D and trimming were inferred from the DNA. The profile covers some 99,000 clones, with around 82% appearing a single time and almost 4.5% taken by the ten largest.

The chain couples TRBV25-1 to TRBJ1-6, with 12 bases that match TRBD1. The receptor was derived from a human donor in a cohort sampled during active or convalescent COVID-19. What was sequenced was peripheral blood. CDR3 sequence: CASSVGQGAMVANSPLHF. CDR3 nucleotides: TGTGCCAGCAGTGTGGGACAGGGGGCGATGGTAGCAAATTCACCCCTCCACTTT. The variable domain in full, with the rest retrieved from reference TRBV25-1 and TRBJ1-6, is EADIYQTPRYLVIGTGKKITLECSQTMGHDKMYWYQQDPGMELHLIHYSYGVNSTEKGDLSSESTVSRIRTEHFPLTLESARPSHTSQYLCASSVGQGAMVANSPLHFGNGTRLTVT.